The next 31 T cell receptor beta chains were all read from a single sample in a study of CD8 T cells in ankylosing spondylitis. TCRdb fed the 5' RACE reads into MiXCR, producing one record per CDR3 protein. The sample shows about 340,000 distinct CDR3 sequences, 20% to 25% of them seen only once. Sample: blood, either unsorted or a sorted T cell fraction (not recorded which). These receptors originate from a male donor with ankylosing spondylitis or in good health (not recorded which).

This clonotype was seen a handful of times. This chain links TRBV7-9 with TRBJ2-1; either TRBD1 or TRBD2 may fit D (7 bases each). From germline, CDR1 is SEHNR and CDR2 FQNEAQ (reference sequence). V was clipped by 10 bases and J by 5 bases, with 21 bases between them. The CDR3 is made up of 15 amino acids. DNA of the CDR3: TGTGCCATCCGGGCGCAGGGGGGGGAGAACAATGAGCAGTTCTTC. This translates into CAIRAQGGENNEQFF.

J is TRBJ2-1 and V is TRBV7-2; no clear D. CDR3 length: 13 residues. Germline loops: CDR1 SGHTA, CDR2 FQGNSA. Trimming left V 3 bases short and J 3 bases short, with 6 bases between. Here the CDR3 reads CASSFDNYNEQFF. CDR3 nucleotide sequence: TGTGCCAGCAGCTTCGACAACTACAATGAGCAGTTCTTC.

The chain's CDR3 is CASREGASYEQYF. Written as DNA, the CDR3 is TGCGCCAGCAGAGAGGGAGCCTCCTACGAGCAGTACTTC. The chain recombines TRBV5-1 with TRBJ2-7; a weak D match, TRBD2 (5 bases). CDR3 length: 13 residues. In germline, CDR1 is SGHRS, CDR2 YFSETQ. With 5 bases removed from V and 0 bases from J, the gap between germline ends came to 9 bases.

In this sample, this clonotype turned up many times. The CDR3 is CSASKNNEQFF. The CDR3 DNA sequence: TGCAGTGCTAGTAAGAACAATGAGCAGTTCTTC. The chain employs TRBV20-1 and TRBJ2-1, with no clear D. Trimming pared 3 bases from V and 5 bases from J, leaving 5 bases between. Germline values: CDR1 DFQATT, CDR2 SNEGSKA (reference sequence). The CDR3 is 11 residues long.

This sequence joins TRBV27 and TRBJ2-5, with D unclear. Trimming pared 1 base from V and 2 bases from J, leaving 11 bases between. Per germline, CDR1 MNHEY and CDR2 SMNVEV (reference sequence). The CDR3 consists of 15 residues. The CDR3 coding sequence is TGTGCCAGCAGTTTATATTCCCAGTCACAAGAGACCCAGTACTTC. Residues: CASSLYSQSQETQYF.

This chain links TRBV14 with TRBJ2-1; the match to TRBD2 covers 8 bases. CDR1 is SGHDN, CDR2 FVKESK, per germline. Unmatched junction bases numbered 5, after V lost 0 bases and J lost 4 bases. The CDR3 length is 16 residues. This chain's CDR3 is CASSQDWASGYNEQFF. DNA of the CDR3: TGTGCCAGCAGCCAAGATTGGGCTAGCGGGTACAATGAGCAGTTCTTC.

V and J are TRBV5-1 and TRBJ2-7, with 11 bases lining up with TRBD1. The CDR3 is made up of 15 amino acids. V lost 4 bases, J lost 0 bases, and 3 bases stayed unmatched. Germline V lookup: CDR1 SGHRS, CDR2 YFSETQ. CDR3 sequence reads: CASSPGTGGSYEQYF. For the CDR3, the DNA is TGCGCCAGCAGCCCCGGGACAGGGGGCTCCTACGAGCAGTACTTC.

The rearrangement joins TRBV3-1 to TRBJ2-5; the D gene is possibly TRBD1 (6 bases). The CDR3 is 15 residues long. Per the germline V gene, CDR1 is LGHDT and CDR2 is YNNKEL (reference sequence). Trimming took 2 bases from V and 4 from J, leaving 14 bases between them. Here the CDR3 reads CASSQIGGSGETQYF. The CDR3 nucleotides read TGTGCCAGCAGCCAAATAGGGGGTTCTGGAGAGACCCAGTACTTC.

This clonotype showed up just a few times. This chain uses TRBV29-1 with TRBJ2-7; no definite D call. Germline values: CDR1 SQVTM, CDR2 ANQGSEA. The CDR3 length is 11 residues. The V end was cut by 4 bases, the J end by 7 bases, with 11 bases between. The CDR3 sequence is CSVVFPGEQYF. The DNA of the CDR3 is TGCAGCGTTGTATTTCCCGGGGAGCAGTACTTC.

The CDR3 region is CASSRLAGRSSYEQYF. The CDR3 DNA is TGTGCCAGCAGTCGGCTAGCGGGGCGCAGCTCCTACGAGCAGTACTTC. The V gene is TRBV9, the J gene TRBJ2-7; 9 bases map to TRBD2. V was pared by 5 bases and J by 0 bases, with 9 bases of the junction left unmatched. CDR1 and CDR2 (germline): SGDLS, YYNGEE. The CDR3 has 16 amino acids.

The chain uses TRBV7-3 and TRBJ2-1, with D possibly TRBD2 on 5 matching bases. Germline V gives CDR1 SGHTA, CDR2 FQGTGA. The CDR3 is made up of 13 amino acids. V shed 3 bases and J shed 7 bases, with 10 bases lying between them. The chain's CDR3 is CASSLPGINEQFF. The DNA of the CDR3 is TGTGCCAGCAGCTTGCCGGGGATTAATGAGCAGTTCTTC. The full variable domain, completed using reference TRBV7-3 and TRBJ2-1, is GAGVSQTPSNKVTEKGKYVELRCDPISGHTALYWYRQSLGQGPEFLIYFQGTGAADDSGLPNDRFFAVRPEGSVSTLKIQRTERGDSAVYLCASSLPGINEQFFGPGTRLTVL.

This clonotype was seen a handful of times. The rearrangement uses TRBV3-1 and TRBJ1-1; D is unresolved. The CDR3 consists of 14 residues. V lost 1 base and J 1 base, leaving 7 bases between the germline ends. Germline CDR1 is LGHDT and CDR2 is YNNKEL (reference sequence). The CDR3 DNA reads as TGTGCCAGCAGCCAAGGATCCGGGAACACTGAAGCTTTCTTT. It encodes CASSQGSGNTEAFF.

This clonotype was observed a handful of times. In DNA form, the CDR3 reads TGCAGTGCTAGAGAGGTGCCTGTGACCAATGAGCAGTTCTTC. Translating it yields CSAREVPVTNEQFF. The J gene is TRBJ2-1, the V gene TRBV20-1; D unresolved. The V gene lost 0 bases and the J gene lost 6 bases, with 12 bases spanning the gap. Germline CDR1 reads DFQATT; CDR2 reads SNEGSKA (reference sequence). This CDR3 spans 14 amino acids.

J is TRBJ2-5 and V is TRBV4-2, with a tentative D call TRBD2 (5 bases). The length of the CDR3 is 15 residues. With 3 bases removed from V and 1 base from J, the gap between germline ends came to 12 bases. Germline assignment: CDR1 LGHNA and CDR2 YNFKEQ. The CDR3 here is CASSQRLNSQETQYF. The CDR3, as DNA: TGTGCCAGCAGCCAGAGACTAAATAGCCAAGAGACCCAGTACTTC.

This clonotype turned up a few times. This sequence joins TRBV3-1 and TRBJ2-1; TRBD1 agrees at 7 bases. The CDR3 runs 16 residues. The germline gives CDR1 LGHDT, CDR2 YNNKEL (reference sequence). Trimming removed 2 bases from V and 3 bases from J; junction bases left unmatched: 7. CDR3 DNA sequence: TGTGCCAGCAGCCAACAGGGGGTCGATATCTACAATGAGCAGTTCTTC. It specifies CASSQQGVDIYNEQFF.

This clonotype turned up a few times. The chain has TRBV5-1 and TRBJ2-7; either TRBD1 or TRBD2 may fit D (5 bases each). CDR3 length: 13 amino acids. CDR1 SGHRS and CDR2 YFSETQ come from the germline V gene. Trimming took off 0 bases at V and 5 bases at J, with 9 bases between the two ends. This CDR3 reads CASSLGGDHEQYF. In nucleotides, the CDR3 is TGCGCCAGCAGCTTGGGTGGGGACCACGAGCAGTACTTC.

With respect to this clonotype: This may stem from a read error, because a much larger clone lies one nucleotide away. J is TRBJ2-5 and V is TRBV7-9; 8 bases are shared with TRBD1. This CDR3 has 14 residues. Germline CDR1 and CDR2: SEHNR and FQNEAQ (reference sequence). In nucleotides, the CDR3 is TGTGCCACCAGCTCACCGACAGGGGAAGAGACCCAGTACTTC. Protein sequence: CATSSPTGEETQYF.

The CDR3 region has the DNA TGCGCCAGCAGCCTAGGACAGATGAGTCAGCCCCAGCATTTT. Translating gives CASSLGQMSQPQHF. The chain couples TRBV4-1 to TRBJ1-5, with D perhaps TRBD1 (6 bases). Per germline, CDR1 MGHRA and CDR2 YSYEKL. The CDR3 is 14 amino acids. Deletions cut 4 bases from V and 6 bases from J, with 13 bases between.

The chain couples TRBV15 to TRBJ2-7; unclear D gene. CDR1 and CDR2 from the germline V gene are LNHNV and YYDKDF (reference sequence). The V gene lost 0 bases and the J gene lost 0 bases, with 9 bases spanning the gap. CDR3 length equals 15 residues. CDR3: CATSRDALSSYEQYF. Written as DNA, the CDR3 is TGTGCCACCAGCAGAGATGCTCTATCCTCCTACGAGCAGTACTTC.

This clonotype was seen more than once but under ten times. The chain recombines TRBV7-8 with TRBJ2-7; no reliable D call. Trimming took off 2 bases at V and 12 bases at J, with 14 bases between the two ends. Germline V gene lookup returns CDR1 SGHVS and CDR2 FQNEAQ. This CDR3 has 12 residues. CDR3 sequence reads: CASSLPTPVRYF. The CDR3 region has the DNA TGTGCCAGCAGCTTACCGACTCCGGTGAGGTACTTC. Using reference TRBV7-8 and TRBJ2-7 for the parts outside the CDR3, the full variable domain is GAGVSQSPRYKVAKRGQDVALRCDPISGHVSLFWYQQALGQGPEFLTYFQNEAQLDKSGLPSDRFFAERPEGSVSTLKIQRTQQEDSAVYLCASSLPTPVRYFGPGTRLTVT.

This clonotype was seen only a few times. The V gene is TRBV10-3, the J gene TRBJ1-1; no clear D gene. V lost 7 bases and J lost 1, with 7 bases in between. The CDR3 is 12 residues long. CDR1 is ENHRY and CDR2 is SYGVKD in the germline V gene. The CDR3 protein is CAIKEGNTEAFF. Here the CDR3 DNA reads TGTGCCATCAAAGAGGGGAACACTGAAGCTTTCTTT.

The V gene is TRBV9, the J gene TRBJ2-5, with no clear D. The CDR3 is 14 residues long. The V gene's germline CDR1 is SGDLS and CDR2 YYNGEE. V was clipped by 3 bases and J by 4 bases, with 13 bases between them. The CDR3 loop reads CASSAFLVGETQYF. The CDR3 DNA reads TGTGCCAGCAGCGCATTTTTGGTAGGAGAGACCCAGTACTTC.

This clonotype was recorded a few times. V usage is TRBV16 and J usage is TRBJ2-7; D may be TRBD1 (6 bases). Trimming removed 4 bases from V and 2 bases from J, with 18 bases in between. The CDR3 has 16 amino acids. CDR1 is KGHSY, CDR2 FQNENV, per germline. The CDR3, as DNA: TGTGCCAGCAGCCCCCCCGTTGTGCAGGGGCCCTACGAGCAGTACTTC. It encodes CASSPPVVQGPYEQYF.

Only a few counts were recorded for this clonotype. The J gene is TRBJ1-4, the V gene TRBV3-1; D unresolved. This CDR3 region has 14 residues. Germline V CDR1 and CDR2: LGHDT, YNNKEL (reference sequence). Trimming stripped 4 bases from V and 2 bases from J, with 8 bases between. CDR3 coding DNA: TGTGCCAGCAGCCTCGGCCCCACTAATGAAAAACTGTTTTTT. Translated: CASSLGPTNEKLFF.

This clonotype showed up just a few times. The chain has TRBV4-2 and TRBJ2-5, with D unresolved. This CDR3 is built from 15 residues. Trimming cost V 6 bases and J 0 bases, with 14 bases left between them. Germline CDR1 and CDR2: LGHNA and YNFKEQ. CDR3 protein: CASSPRASYQETQYF. The CDR3 coding sequence is TGTGCCAGCAGTCCCCGGGCCTCGTACCAAGAGACCCAGTACTTC.

This rearrangement joins TRBV20-1 to TRBJ2-1; 8 nucleotides align to TRBD2. V dropped 6 bases and J dropped 5; count of bases not matched to a gene: 12. This CDR3 has 15 residues. Germline V lookup: CDR1 DFQATT, CDR2 SNEGSKA (reference sequence). The CDR3 sequence: CSAWVVGGGHNEQFF. CDR3 DNA sequence: TGCAGTGCCTGGGTGGTGGGCGGGGGGCACAATGAGCAGTTCTTC.

This clonotype was seen a few times. The V and J genes are TRBV10-2 and TRBJ1-1; weak D call: TRBD1 (5 bases). This CDR3 is built from 13 residues. V was cut by 3 bases and J by 14 bases, with 19 bases left in between. Looked up from germline, CDR1 is WSHSY and CDR2 is SAAADI. CDR3 residues: CASSDGLTADEFF. CDR3 coding DNA: TGCGCCAGCAGTGATGGTCTGACAGCGGACGAGTTCTTT.

Many counts were recorded for this clonotype. This chain links TRBV12-3 or TRBV12-4 with TRBJ2-1, with TRBD2 matching 11 bases. V dropped 4 bases and J dropped 8; count of bases not matched to a gene: 10. The CDR3 loop spans 16 amino acids. CDR3 protein: CASSSPGLAGGDEQFF. The CDR3 DNA follows: TGTGCCAGCAGTTCCCCCGGACTAGCGGGCGGGGATGAGCAGTTCTTC.

This CDR3 reads CASSEALATGSYEQYF. In DNA, the CDR3 is TGTGCCAGCAGTGAAGCGTTGGCGACTGGTTCTTACGAGCAGTACTTC. The rearrangement joins TRBV2 to TRBJ2-7; D unresolved. CDR1 is SNHLY, CDR2 FYNNEI, per germline. This CDR3 is built from 16 residues. Trimming removed 0 bases at V and 4 bases at J, with 16 bases between.

This clonotype was observed many times. This chain connects TRBV4-2 to TRBJ2-7; D may correspond to TRBD1 or TRBD2 (6 bases each). Germline V gene sequence: CDR1 LGHNA, CDR2 YNFKEQ. V lost 0 bases and J lost 0, with 9 bases in between. This CDR3 is built from 15 residues. The CDR3 is CASSQEWGASYEQYF. Here the CDR3 DNA reads TGTGCCAGCAGCCAAGAGTGGGGGGCCTCCTACGAGCAGTACTTC.

This clonotype was seen many times. This CDR3 reads CASRSGAGELFF. The CDR3 DNA sequence: TGTGCCAGCAGGAGCGGGGCCGGGGAGCTGTTTTTT. V usage is TRBV12-3 or TRBV12-4 and J usage is TRBJ2-2, with 7 nucleotides matching TRBD2. CDR3 length: 12 amino acids. Germline trimming cut 6 bases from V and 6 bases from J; bases unmatched to any gene: 1.